Sequencing of this T cell receptor (beta chain) was carried out in a study of blood T cell repertoires in COVID-19. The method was immunoSEQ multiplex PCR; TCRdb's version includes in-frame clones alone and lacks a portion of them. The sample has 150,000 to 200,000 clones; 70% to 80% are singletons. The receptor was isolated from a woman between 35 and 50 years old with COVID-19, enrolled during active disease. Specimen: peripheral blood.

The CDR3 DNA reads as TGCGCCAGCAGCCATTCTGGACAGAACACTGAAGCTTTCTTT. Translation gives CASSHSGQNTEAFF. The chain employs TRBV4-1 and TRBJ1-1; TRBD1 is a possible D gene (5 bases). The germline CDR1 and CDR2 sequences are MGHRA and YSYEKL. The ends were cut back, 3 bases at V and 1 base at J, with 9 bases in the middle. The CDR3 extends over 14 amino acids.